The 18 T cell receptor beta chains below were found in one sample sequenced in a study of chemoradiotherapy in HPV16-positive cancers. Some clones are missing from TCRdb's copy, which holds only in-frame ones; the method was immunoSEQ multiplex PCR. The table includes 14,000 or so clones, 69% detected once. The specimen was collected from a patient who underwent chemoradiotherapy. The receptor source for this set is a human donor with HPV-associated anogenital cancer.

The chain joins TRBV29-1 to TRBJ2-1; perhaps TRBD2 as D (7 bases). V was trimmed by 3 bases and J by 5 bases, leaving 14 bases between them. CDR1 is SQVTM, CDR2 ANQGSEA, per germline. This CDR3 region has 14 residues. CDR3 nucleotide sequence: TGCAGCGTTGATGAGGGGGGGGCGAACAATGAGCAGTTCTTC. As protein: CSVDEGGANNEQFF.

The chain joins TRBV6-6 to TRBJ1-5; no firm D call. CDR1 is MNHNY and CDR2 is SVGAGI in the germline V gene (reference sequence). The CDR3 covers 14 residues. V was shortened by 0 bases and J by 5 bases, with 8 bases between the two germline ends. CDR3 residues: CASSYSALYQPQHF. In DNA form, the CDR3 reads TGTGCCAGCAGTTACTCTGCCCTTTATCAGCCCCAGCATTTT.

The chain combines TRBV7-8 with TRBJ2-1; D uncertain. CDR1 SGHVS and CDR2 FQNEAQ come from the germline V gene. This CDR3 comprises 14 residues. The ends were cut back, 0 bases at V and 4 bases at J, with 7 bases in the middle. The CDR3 reads CASSLAQLYNEQFF. DNA for the CDR3: TGTGCCAGCAGCTTAGCGCAACTTTACAATGAGCAGTTCTTC.

CDR3 loop: CASSLVFDSKNIQYF. The CDR3 DNA follows: TGCGCCAGCAGCTTGGTCTTCGACAGTAAAAACATTCAGTACTTC. V usage is TRBV5-1 and J usage is TRBJ2-4, with D possibly matching TRBD1 (5 bases). Germline-derived CDR1 and CDR2 are SGHRS and YFSETQ. The CDR3 consists of 15 residues. V lost 0 bases and J 4 bases, leaving 11 bases between the germline ends.

The rearrangement uses TRBV4-1 and TRBJ2-2; TRBD1 matches 8 bases. The germline CDR1 and CDR2 sequences are MGHRA and YSYEKL. Germline trimming cut 0 bases from V and 1 base from J; bases unmatched to any gene: 4. This CDR3 contains 17 residues. CDR3 nucleotides: TGCGCCAGCAGCCAAGAACCCGGGACAGGGAACACCGGGGAGCTGTTTTTT. Translating it yields CASSQEPGTGNTGELFF.

This clone was seen more than once but under ten times. V usage is TRBV10-1 and J usage is TRBJ2-3, with unresolved D. Deletions cut 2 bases from V and 7 bases from J, with 7 bases between. This CDR3 contains 12 residues. CDR1 is WNHNN, CDR2 SYGVQD, per germline (reference sequence). CDR3 nucleotide sequence: TGCGCCAGCAGTGAGGGTAGGAATACGCAGTATTTT. It encodes CASSEGRNTQYF.

The V and J genes are TRBV4-3 and TRBJ1-2; no clear D. CDR3 size: 14 residues. The germline CDR1 and CDR2 sequences are LGHNA and YSLEER. V gave up 0 bases and J gave up 4 bases, with 9 bases separating them. CDR3 residues: CASSQDRPPYGYTF. CDR3 DNA: TGCGCCAGCAGCCAAGATCGACCCCCCTATGGCTACACCTTC.

The rearrangement uses TRBV19 and TRBJ1-2; D is unclear. Germline assignment: CDR1 LNHDA and CDR2 SQIVND (reference sequence). The germline V and J ends were trimmed by 4 bases and 8 bases, with 8 bases remaining between them. This CDR3 has 11 amino acids. CDR3 region: CASSSGPGYTF. CDR3 DNA: TGTGCCAGTAGTAGTGGGCCCGGCTACACCTTC.

This clone was counted only a few times. J is TRBJ1-5 and V is TRBV6-1; maybe TRBD1 (6 bases). The CDR3 sequence is 11 residues long. V lost 5 bases, J lost 16 bases, and 15 bases lay in between. Germline-derived CDR1 and CDR2 are MNHNS and SASEGT. The CDR3 loop reads CASSLGTTLHF. The CDR3 nucleotides are TGTGCCAGCAGTCTTGGGACAACCCTACATTTT.

This sequence joins TRBV20-1 and TRBJ2-7; no definite D call. V shed 7 bases and J shed 3 bases, with 10 bases lying between them. The CDR3 has 11 residues. Looked up from germline, CDR1 is DFQATT and CDR2 is SNEGSKA (reference sequence). The CDR3 is CSVKKDYEQYF. CDR3 DNA sequence: TGCAGTGTTAAGAAGGACTACGAGCAGTACTTC.

This clone has just a few counts. This chain connects TRBV10-3 to TRBJ1-5; D is uncertain. There are 12 residues in the CDR3. CDR1 is ENHRY and CDR2 is SYGVKD in the germline V gene. V was clipped by 2 bases and J by 5 bases, with 4 bases between them. The CDR3 nucleotides are TGTGCCATCAGTGAGGCAGATCAGCCCCAGCATTTT. It is translated as CAISEADQPQHF.

This clone was seen just once. The V and J genes are TRBV5-6 and TRBJ2-5; 8 bases agree with TRBD2. Germline V gene data show CDR1 as SGHDT and CDR2 as YYEEEE. Unmatched junction bases numbered 11, after V lost 4 bases and J lost 3 bases. The CDR3 spans 16 residues. CDR3 coding DNA: TGTGCCAGCAGCCAGACTATTGGTAGCGGGGAAGAGACCCAGTACTTC. Amino acids: CASSQTIGSGEETQYF.

This clone has only a few counts. This chain connects TRBV5-1 to TRBJ1-5; D is ambiguous. From germline, CDR1 is SGHRS and CDR2 YFSETQ. Trimming took 0 bases from V and 4 from J, leaving 8 bases between them. The CDR3 is made up of 14 amino acids. The CDR3 coding sequence is TGCGCCAGCAGCTTGGAGGGAATGAATCAGCCCCAGCATTTT. Protein product: CASSLEGMNQPQHF.

This chain connects TRBV19 to TRBJ2-1; D gene ambiguous. V lost 4 bases and J lost 8, with 6 bases in between. The CDR3 consists of 11 residues. In germline, CDR1 is LNHDA, CDR2 SQIVND (reference sequence). This CDR3 reads CASSTMYEQFF. As DNA, the CDR3 is TGTGCCAGTAGTACTATGTATGAGCAGTTCTTC.

The chain recombines TRBV5-1 with TRBJ1-3, with no clear D. The CDR3 is 18 amino acids. Trimming pared 1 base from V and 2 bases from J, leaving 19 bases between. CDR1 SGHRS and CDR2 YFSETQ come from the germline V gene. Written as DNA, the CDR3 is TGCGCCAGCAGCTTGCTGGGGTTTGGCTTAGAGCCTGGAAACACCATATATTTT. Its translation is CASSLLGFGLEPGNTIYF.

The chain uses TRBV19 and TRBJ1-1; 8 bases are shared with TRBD1. The V and J ends lost 5 bases and 3 bases, in that order; junction bases with no gene match: 2. The length of the CDR3 is 13 residues. Per germline, CDR1 LNHDA and CDR2 SQIVND (reference sequence). The CDR3 DNA reads as TGTGCCAGTAGTGTGGACAGGGACACTGAAGCTTTCTTT. It encodes CASSVDRDTEAFF. Based on the CDR3 plus reference TRBV19 and TRBJ1-1, the full variable domain is DGGITQSPKYLFRKEGQNVTLSCEQNLNHDAMYWYRQDPGQGLRLIYYSQIVNDFQKGDIAEGYSVSREKKESFPLTVTSAQKNPTAFYLCASSVDRDTEAFFGQGTRLTVV.

This clone was detected only once. The genes are TRBV5-4 and TRBJ2-5; TRBD2 matches at 9 bases. V was clipped by 3 bases and J by 5 bases; unmatched bases: 5. CDR1 SGHNT and CDR2 YYREEE come from the germline V gene (reference sequence). The CDR3 runs to 14 residues. CDR3 sequence: CASSSGLARETQYF. The DNA of the CDR3 is TGTGCCAGCAGCTCGGGACTAGCACGCGAGACCCAGTACTTC.

The chain links TRBV5-4 to TRBJ1-2; D gene uncertain. Germline loops: CDR1 SGHNT, CDR2 YYREEE (reference sequence). CDR3 size: 11 residues. V lost 3 bases to trimming and J lost 8 bases, with 8 bases between them. This CDR3 is CASSSLLGYTF. CDR3 coding DNA: TGTGCCAGCAGCTCCCTTCTGGGCTACACCTTC.